The 30 T cell receptor beta chains in this list originate from one sample, sequenced in a study of OX40 agonist ivuxolimab in advanced cancers. The data were produced by immunoSEQ multiplex PCR, yet TCRdb's version contains in-frame clones alone and is incomplete. The data contain 34,000 or so clones, 70% to 85% of them seen just once; the ten biggest clones take up approximately 11%. This specimen was CD4+ or CD8+ T cells sorted from blood, taken in a trial of the OX40 agonist ivuxolimab. The receptors stem from an adult with an advanced solid tumor such as melanoma, head and neck, liver or kidney cancer.

The J gene is TRBJ2-2, the V gene TRBV11-3; D not certain. Trimming left V 2 bases short and J 7 bases short, with 8 bases between. The CDR3 consists of 13 residues. Germline assignment: CDR1 SGHNT and CDR2 YENEEA. This chain's CDR3 is CASSLREGGELFF. The DNA for the CDR3 is TGTGCCAGCAGCTTAAGGGAAGGCGGGGAGCTGTTTTTT.

The V and J genes are TRBV30 and TRBJ1-2; 11 nucleotides agree with TRBD1. J gave up 8 bases and V 0 bases, and 14 bases lay outside the gene matches. Per germline, CDR1 GTSNPN and CDR2 SVGIG (reference sequence). The CDR3 is made up of 17 amino acids. In nucleotides, the CDR3 is TGTGCCTGGAGTGTGGAGAGGACAGGGGGCTCCTCGGGGGGCTACACCTTC. It codes for CAWSVERTGGSSGGYTF.

This clone showed up just once. The V and J genes are TRBV27 and TRBJ1-2; TRBD1 might be the D (6 bases). Germline V gives CDR1 MNHEY, CDR2 SMNVEV (reference sequence). The CDR3 covers 13 residues. Trimming shortened V by 5 bases and J by 6 bases, and 13 bases separated the two germline ends. The CDR3 is CASSGQSLHGYTF. The CDR3, as DNA: TGTGCCAGCAGTGGACAGAGTTTACATGGCTACACCTTC.

This rearrangement joins TRBV11-2 to TRBJ2-7, with no clear D. CDR3 size: 14 residues. Trimming removed 2 bases at V and 3 bases at J, with 11 bases between. CDR1 SGHAT and CDR2 FQNNGV come from the germline V gene. This CDR3 reads CASSLTQVNYEQYF. DNA of the CDR3: TGTGCCAGCAGCTTAACCCAGGTAAACTACGAGCAGTACTTC.

The rearrangement joins TRBV6-5 to TRBJ1-1; tentatively, D is TRBD1 (6 bases). V was shortened by 3 bases and J by 3 bases, with 14 bases between the two germline ends. There are 15 residues in the CDR3. Germline V gene sequence: CDR1 MNHEY, CDR2 SVGAGI. CDR3 region: CASSYSRRGDTEAFF. DNA of the CDR3: TGTGCCAGCAGTTATTCTCGCAGGGGCGACACTGAAGCTTTCTTT.

The chain carries TRBV18 and TRBJ1-4; 7 nucleotides match TRBD1. This CDR3 has 14 residues. J was trimmed by 8 bases and V by 1 base; bases with no gene match: 4. Germline CDR1 KGHSH, CDR2 LQKENI. For the CDR3, the DNA is TGTGCCAGCTCACCACGGGCAGGGGGAGAAAAACTGTTTTTT. This sequence encodes CASSPRAGGEKLFF.

This chain joins TRBV6-6 and TRBJ2-7, with a tentative D call TRBD1 (7 bases). Germline assignment: CDR1 MNHNY and CDR2 SVGAGI (reference sequence). V was shortened by 5 bases and J by 1 base, with 12 bases between the two germline ends. This CDR3 region has 14 residues. The CDR3 is CASSQGGSSYEQYF. Written as DNA, the CDR3 is TGTGCCAGCAGTCAGGGGGGCTCTTCCTACGAGCAGTACTTC.

This clone is labeled as medium-sized. CDR3 region: CASSPTTGGLYEQYF. The CDR3 nucleotides read TGTGCCAGCTCACCTACTACAGGGGGCCTCTACGAGCAGTACTTC. This chain uses TRBV18 with TRBJ2-7; 9 nucleotides line up with TRBD1. Trimming cost V 3 bases and J 3 bases; bases outside gene matches: 6. The CDR3 extends over 15 amino acids. Germline CDR1 and CDR2: KGHSH and LQKENI. The complete variable domain, with remaining parts taken from reference TRBV18 and TRBJ2-7, reads NAGVMQNPRHLVRRRGQEARLRCSPMKGHSHVYWYRQLPEEGLKFMVYLQKENIIDESGMPKERFSAEFPKEGPSILRIQQVVRGDSAAYFCASSPTTGGLYEQYFGPGTRLTVT.

The V and J genes are TRBV15 and TRBJ2-2, with TRBD2 as a possible D gene (5 bases). The germline CDR1 and CDR2 sequences are LNHNV and YYDKDF (reference sequence). The V gene lost 4 bases and the J gene lost 5 bases, with 14 bases spanning the gap. CDR3 length equals 15 residues. This CDR3 is CATSTESGWTGELFF. The CDR3 DNA sequence: TGTGCCACCAGCACCGAGTCGGGGTGGACCGGGGAGCTGTTTTTT.

V and J are TRBV28 and TRBJ2-7; maybe TRBD2 (6 bases). Trimming left V 6 bases short and J 1 base short, with 10 bases between. The CDR3 extends over 13 amino acids. Germline values: CDR1 MDHEN, CDR2 SYDVKM. The CDR3 nucleotides are TGTGCCAGCAGAGTTGGGGGGTCCTACGAGCAGTACTTC. It yields the protein CASRVGGSYEQYF.

This chain connects TRBV7-2 to TRBJ1-5; D remains ambiguous. The V gene lost 2 bases and the J gene lost 0 bases, with 11 bases spanning the gap. The CDR3 length is 16 residues. Germline values: CDR1 SGHTA, CDR2 FQGNSA. The chain's CDR3 is CASSLRSRFSNQPQHF. The CDR3 nucleotides read TGTGCCAGCAGCTTAAGGTCGCGGTTTAGCAATCAGCCCCAGCATTTT.

The rearrangement links TRBV6-4 to TRBJ1-1; maybe TRBD1 (5 bases). There are 14 residues in the CDR3. V shed 2 bases and J shed 0 bases, with 7 bases lying between them. The germline gives CDR1 MRHNA, CDR2 SNTAGT. The CDR3 DNA follows: TGTGCCAGCAGTGACGGACAAGTGAACACTGAAGCTTTCTTT. Protein sequence: CASSDGQVNTEAFF.

The genes are TRBV27 and TRBJ2-1; 9 nucleotides agree with TRBD1. The germline V gene has CDR1 MNHEY and CDR2 SMNVEV (reference sequence). The CDR3 is 14 amino acids. Unmatched junction bases numbered 6, after V lost 5 bases and J lost 7 bases. The CDR3 sequence is CASSAGTGRNEQFF. For the CDR3, the DNA is TGTGCCAGCAGTGCCGGGACAGGGCGGAATGAGCAGTTCTTC.

The DNA of the CDR3 is TGTGCCAGCAGCCAAGGGACAGGGAAAGAGACCCAGTACTTC. This encodes CASSQGTGKETQYF. V gene TRBV11-3 combines with J gene TRBJ2-5; 9 bases agree with TRBD1. Per germline, CDR1 SGHNT and CDR2 YENEEA. Unmatched junction bases numbered 4, after V lost 5 bases and J lost 3 bases. CDR3 length equals 14 residues.

The chain recombines TRBV6-6 with TRBJ2-7; D might be TRBD1 (5 bases). Deletions cut 8 bases from V and 0 bases from J, with 11 bases between. CDR3 length equals 13 residues. Germline CDR1 is MNHNY and CDR2 is SVGAGI (reference sequence). The CDR3 reads CASRTRVSYEQYF. DNA for the CDR3: TGTGCCAGCCGGACACGGGTCTCCTACGAGCAGTACTTC.

The chain uses TRBV6-1 and TRBJ1-2, with a weak D call TRBD1 (6 bases). The CDR3 consists of 13 residues. Germline assignment: CDR1 MNHNS and CDR2 SASEGT. V was cut by 8 bases and J by 2 bases, with 12 bases left in between. The chain's CDR3 is CASHLDRNYGYTF. CDR3 nucleotides: TGTGCCAGCCACTTAGACAGGAACTATGGCTACACCTTC.

J is TRBJ1-4 and V is TRBV5-1; TRBD1 is a possible D gene (6 bases). V dropped 2 bases and J dropped 3 bases, with 8 bases sitting between them. The germline CDR1 and CDR2 sequences are SGHRS and YFSETQ. This CDR3 has 14 amino acids. In nucleotides, the CDR3 is TGCGCCAGCAGCTTAGGACAGTCTAATGAAAAACTGTTTTTT. Protein product: CASSLGQSNEKLFF.

The rearrangement uses TRBV6-1 and TRBJ2-2; D remains ambiguous. V was clipped by 8 bases and J by 6 bases, with 16 bases between them. Germline CDR1 MNHNS, CDR2 SASEGT. The CDR3 is 14 residues long. The CDR3 coding sequence is TGTGCCAGCCAACCTAACAGTCCGGCCGGGGAGCTGTTTTTT. Protein: CASQPNSPAGELFF.

The V gene is TRBV11-2, the J gene TRBJ2-5, with 8 bases matching TRBD1. V trimming: 5 bases; J trimming: 1 base; junction bases outside the gene matches: 6. The CDR3 consists of 15 residues. Germline CDR1 and CDR2: SGHAT and FQNNGV. DNA for the CDR3: TGTGCCAGCAGCCCCGGGACAGGCCGCCAAGAGACCCAGTACTTC. Protein product: CASSPGTGRQETQYF.

This clone was picked up a small number of times. The chain employs TRBV5-1 and TRBJ2-3; 8 nucleotides line up with TRBD2. Trimming cost V 1 base and J 3 bases; bases outside gene matches: 7. Germline V CDR1 and CDR2: SGHRS, YFSETQ. There are 16 residues in the CDR3. The CDR3: CASSLSGGATTDTQYF. The CDR3 region has the DNA TGCGCCAGCAGCTTGTCCGGGGGGGCAACGACAGATACGCAGTATTTT.

The chain couples TRBV5-1 to TRBJ2-7; D is unresolved. V lost 2 bases to trimming and J lost 0 bases, with 12 bases between them. Germline values: CDR1 SGHRS, CDR2 YFSETQ. This CDR3 spans 15 amino acids. The CDR3 protein is CASSLDGSLSYEQYF. CDR3 DNA sequence: TGCGCCAGCAGCTTAGACGGATCCCTCTCCTACGAGCAGTACTTC.

The chain combines TRBV5-1 with TRBJ2-3, with TRBD1 matching over 8 bases. Germline lookup yields CDR1 SGHRS and CDR2 YFSETQ. The V segment lost 5 bases and the J segment 8 bases; nucleotides outside the gene matches: 16. This CDR3 has 16 residues. In nucleotides, the CDR3 is TGCGCCAGCAGTACCAACCAGGGGGCTTCTCATCGTACGCAGTATTTT. Translated: CASSTNQGASHRTQYF. The full variable domain, in which reference TRBV5-1 and TRBJ2-3 provide the parts outside the CDR3, is KAGVTQTPRYLIKTRGQQVTLSCSPISGHRSVSWYQQTPGQGLQFLFEYFSETQRNKGNFPGRFSGRQFSNSRSEMNVSTLELGDSALYLCASSTNQGASHRTQYFGPGTRLTVL.

The chain links TRBV19 to TRBJ2-2; D is uncertain. Between the trimmed V and J ends, which lost 3 bases and 4 bases, there was a span of 6 bases. Germline CDR1 is LNHDA and CDR2 is SQIVND (reference sequence). The CDR3 runs to 13 residues. As DNA, the CDR3 is TGTGCCAGTAGTATGGGTGGCACCGGGGAGCTGTTTTTT. Its translation is CASSMGGTGELFF.

V is TRBV19 and J is TRBJ2-3, with D unclear. The CDR3 loop spans 12 amino acids. The ends were cut back, 3 bases at V and 3 bases at J, with 4 bases in the middle. Germline lookup yields CDR1 LNHDA and CDR2 SQIVND (reference sequence). CDR3 region: CASSISTDTQYF. In DNA, the CDR3 is TGTGCCAGTAGTATCTCGACAGATACGCAGTATTTT. The full variable domain, in which reference TRBV19 and TRBJ2-3 provide the parts outside the CDR3, is DGGITQSPKYLFRKEGQNVTLSCEQNLNHDAMYWYRQDPGQGLRLIYYSQIVNDFQKGDIAEGYSVSREKKESFPLTVTSAQKNPTAFYLCASSISTDTQYFGPGTRLTVL.

The chain has TRBV25-1 and TRBJ1-4; possible D gene TRBD1, 5 bases. CDR1 is MGHDK and CDR2 is SYGVNS in the germline V gene. Trimming removed 1 base at V and 0 bases at J, with 9 bases between. The CDR3 is made up of 16 amino acids. The CDR3 nucleotides are TGTGCCAGCAGTGAATGGGGCAGCGCAACTAATGAAAAACTGTTTTTT. Encoded protein: CASSEWGSATNEKLFF.

Concerning this clone: Other DNA sequences in this specimen translate into the identical CDR3. V and J are TRBV5-4 and TRBJ2-4, with unresolved D. This CDR3 comprises 14 residues. Trimming left V 0 bases short and J 3 bases short, with 7 bases between. The germline CDR1 and CDR2 sequences are SGHNT and YYREEE (reference sequence). In DNA, the CDR3 is TGTGCCAGCAGCTTGGTTGGCAGCAAAAACATTCAGTACTTC. This gives the protein CASSLVGSKNIQYF.

V gene TRBV5-8 combines with J gene TRBJ1-6; D is uncertain. The CDR3 has 14 amino acids. V lost 3 bases and J lost 6, with 10 bases in between. The germline V gene has CDR1 SGHTS and CDR2 YDEGEE. As DNA, the CDR3 is TGTGCCAGCAGCTCTGTCGGGAGTAATTCACCCCTCCACTTT. Protein sequence: CASSSVGSNSPLHF.

The chain combines TRBV5-4 with TRBJ2-2; 16 nucleotides agree with TRBD2. Germline loops: CDR1 SGHNT, CDR2 YYREEE (reference sequence). The CDR3 extends over 18 amino acids. J lost 6 bases, V lost 4 bases, and 9 bases had no gene match. The DNA of the CDR3 is TGTGCCAGCAGCACGGGACTAGCGGGGGGGTTTGCCGCCGGGGAGCTGTTTTTT. Its protein product is CASSTGLAGGFAAGELFF.

This clone was counted only a few times. This chain uses TRBV2 with TRBJ1-3, with TRBD1 as a possible D gene (6 bases). The V gene lost 10 bases and the J gene lost 0 bases, with 16 bases spanning the gap. The CDR3 has 15 amino acids. Looked up from germline, CDR1 is SNHLY and CDR2 is FYNNEI. The CDR3 loop reads CATAKGTSSGNTIYF. The CDR3 DNA follows: TGTGCCACGGCGAAGGGGACAAGCTCTGGAAACACCATATATTTT. Supplemented by reference TRBV2 and TRBJ1-3, the full variable domain reads EPEVTQTPSHQVTQMGQEVILRCVPISNHLYFYWYRQILGQKVEFLVSFYNNEISEKSEIFDDQFSVERPDGSNFTLKIRSTKLEDSAMYFCATAKGTSSGNTIYFGEGSWLTVV.

The chain links TRBV10-3 to TRBJ2-5; TRBD2 might be the D (5 bases). Germline V CDR1 and CDR2: ENHRY, SYGVKD. V lost 2 bases and J 11 bases, leaving 9 bases between the germline ends. The length of the CDR3 is 11 residues. The CDR3 is CAISEHREQYF. The DNA for the CDR3 is TGTGCCATCAGTGAGCATAGGGAGCAGTACTTC.